The T cell receptor beta chain described here comes from a study of T cells in Graves' hyperthyroidism and ophthalmopathy. This clonotype was picked up many times. Authors of the study amplified TCR beta CDR3 regions from RNA transcripts. HTBI primers were used for first-round RT-PCR of the TCR CDR3. TCRdb called the multiplex PCR reads again in MiXCR, with one record for every CDR3 protein. The sample lists approximately 330,000 distinct CDR3 sequences; about an eighth were seen once. The sample consisted of blood. The TCR comes from a middle-aged woman with Graves' ophthalmopathy.

The CDR3 protein is CASSPNPVGNEQFF. DNA for the CDR3: TGTGCCAGCAGCCCAAATCCCGTCGGGAATGAGCAGTTCTTC. The chain has TRBV5-5 and TRBJ2-1; D remains ambiguous. Trimming left V 4 bases short and J 7 bases short, with 15 bases between. The CDR3 contains 14 residues. Germline V CDR1 and CDR2: SGHKS, YYEKEE (reference sequence).